The 17 T cell receptor beta chains reported below all come from one sample, sequenced in a study of radiation and T cells in renal cell carcinoma. The method was immunoSEQ multiplex PCR; TCRdb's version includes in-frame clones alone and lacks a portion of them. The table records tens of thousands of clones, 81% of them present only once. Time point defined: blood 4 weeks post-SBRT, at nephrectomy. Sample treatment: 15 Gy SBRT to primary tumor, nephrectomy 4 weeks later. The source was blood, collected from a patient whose treatment included radiotherapy and nephrectomy. The receptors stem from a man in his sixties with renal cell carcinoma.

The chain is built from TRBV30 and TRBJ2-1; no clear D gene. The CDR3 is made up of 11 amino acids. Germline CDR1 GTSNPN, CDR2 SVGIG (reference sequence). Trimming removed 2 bases at V and 7 bases at J, with 6 bases between. The CDR3 DNA reads TGTGCCTGGAGTCCCCGAAATGAGCAGTTCTTC. Residues: CAWSPRNEQFF.

The V gene is TRBV4-3, the J gene TRBJ2-2, with D perhaps TRBD1 (6 bases). V lost 8 bases to trimming and J lost 6 bases, with 16 bases between them. This CDR3 has 14 amino acids. Germline values: CDR1 LGHNA, CDR2 YSLEER. The CDR3 is CASGQEGGSGELFF. CDR3 DNA sequence: TGCGCCAGCGGACAAGAAGGGGGTTCCGGGGAGCTGTTTTTT.

This chain links TRBV18 with TRBJ2-7; D may be TRBD1 (6 bases). Germline V CDR1 and CDR2: KGHSH, LQKENI. Trimming cost V 3 bases and J 2 bases, with 14 bases left between them. The CDR3 loop spans 15 amino acids. CDR3 sequence: CASSPYRQETYEQYF. The CDR3 nucleotides are TGTGCCAGCTCACCCTACAGACAGGAAACCTACGAGCAGTACTTC.

This clone came up once. The chain joins TRBV7-2 to TRBJ2-6; the D is unclear. The V gene lost 1 base and the J gene lost 0 bases, with 10 bases spanning the gap. CDR3 length: 17 residues. In germline, CDR1 is SGHTA, CDR2 FQGNSA. The CDR3 region is CASSLGLGYSGANVLTF. DNA for the CDR3: TGTGCCAGCAGCTTAGGGTTAGGTTACTCTGGGGCCAACGTCCTGACTTTC.

The V call is TRBV11-2, the J call TRBJ2-7, with D possibly being TRBD1 (5 bases). Looked up from germline, CDR1 is SGHAT and CDR2 is FQNNGV. This CDR3 is built from 15 residues. Between the trimmed V and J ends, which lost 5 bases and 2 bases, there was a span of 16 bases. CDR3: CASSRKLTDTYEQYF. The CDR3 nucleotides read TGTGCCAGCAGCCGCAAACTGACAGATACCTACGAGCAGTACTTC. Full variable domain (rest looked up from reference TRBV11-2 and TRBJ2-7): EAGVAQSPRYKIIEKRQSVAFWCNPISGHATLYWYQQILGQGPKLLIQFQNNGVVDDSQLPKDRFSAERLKGVDSTLKIQPAKLEDSAVYLCASSRKLTDTYEQYFGPGTRLTVT.

The rearrangement links TRBV7-3 to TRBJ1-1; D is ambiguous. The V gene lost 5 bases and the J gene lost 3 bases, with 10 bases spanning the gap. The CDR3 runs 13 residues. The germline gives CDR1 SGHTA, CDR2 FQGTGA. CDR3 sequence (DNA): TGTGCCAGCAGCGAAAATATGGACACTGAAGCTTTCTTT. It is translated as CASSENMDTEAFF.

In this sample, this clone turned up many times. This chain uses TRBV7-8 with TRBJ2-7; TRBD2 agrees at 11 bases. The CDR3 contains 14 residues. Trimming took 4 bases from V and 5 from J; bases not matched to a gene: 4. In germline, CDR1 is SGHVS, CDR2 FQNEAQ. The CDR3 bases are TGTGCCAGCAGCTCGGGACTAGCGGTCAACGAGCAGTACTTC. Translated: CASSSGLAVNEQYF.

The chain uses TRBV6-5 and TRBJ1-3; D not resolved. This CDR3 has 14 amino acids. From germline, CDR1 is MNHEY and CDR2 SVGAGI. Trimming took off 2 bases at V and 2 bases at J, with 7 bases between the two ends. CDR3 bases: TGTGCCAGCAGTTACAAGGGTGCTGGAAACACCATATATTTT. It is translated as CASSYKGAGNTIYF.

The gene calls are TRBV11-3 and TRBJ2-7, with TRBD2 identical over 11 bases. The ends lost 5 bases at V and 4 bases at J; junction bases unmatched: 4. CDR1 SGHNT and CDR2 YENEEA come from the germline V gene. This CDR3 region has 14 residues. CDR3 DNA: TGTGCCAGCAGCCGGGGGACTAGCGGATACGAGCAGTACTTC. Amino acids: CASSRGTSGYEQYF.

In this sample, this clone turned up once. The chain links TRBV7-2 to TRBJ2-7, with 12 bases fitting TRBD2. This CDR3 comprises 17 residues. Trimming removed 1 base from V and 12 bases from J; junction bases left unmatched: 16. In germline, CDR1 is SGHTA, CDR2 FQGNSA. The CDR3 sequence is CASSLGSGAASGRAWYF. The CDR3 DNA follows: TGTGCCAGCAGCTTAGGGTCAGGGGCAGCTAGCGGGAGGGCCTGGTACTTC.

This clone was found once. The V call is TRBV18, the J call TRBJ2-7; TRBD1 matches at 10 bases. CDR1 and CDR2 (germline): KGHSH, LQKENI. The CDR3 has 15 amino acids. The J segment lost 5 bases and the V segment lost 5 bases, leaving 9 bases of the junction unmatched. CDR3 DNA: TGTGCCAGCTCATCCAAGGGCGGGACAGGGGACGAGCAGTACTTC. Translating it yields CASSSKGGTGDEQYF.

The rearrangement links TRBV7-9 to TRBJ2-5; 7 bases fit TRBD2. Germline trimming cut 5 bases from V and 4 bases from J; bases unmatched to any gene: 13. Germline CDR1 reads SEHNR; CDR2 reads FQNEAQ (reference sequence). This CDR3 is 16 amino acids long. In DNA, the CDR3 is TGTGCCAGCAGCCAGTCACTAGCGAAAGCAGCAGAGACCCAGTACTTC. It translates to CASSQSLAKAAETQYF.

The chain is built from TRBV7-2 and TRBJ2-7; possibly TRBD1 for D (6 bases). The CDR3 has 14 residues. From germline, CDR1 is SGHTA and CDR2 FQGNSA. The ends were cut back, 1 base at V and 1 base at J, with 8 bases in the middle. DNA of the CDR3: TGTGCCAGCAGCTTAGGCAGGGGTTCCTACGAGCAGTACTTC. Its protein is CASSLGRGSYEQYF.

This clone was counted once. The chain is built from TRBV6-5 and TRBJ1-2; D might be TRBD1 (5 bases). Germline assignment: CDR1 MNHEY and CDR2 SVGAGI. V lost 6 bases to trimming and J lost 11 bases, with 16 bases between them. The CDR3 loop spans 12 amino acids. For the CDR3, the DNA is TGTGCCAGCAGCAACCGGGACCTTATTTACACCTTC. As protein: CASSNRDLIYTF.

The V and J genes are TRBV6-5 and TRBJ1-5; the D gene is possibly TRBD1 (5 bases). CDR3 size: 14 residues. Looked up from germline, CDR1 is MNHEY and CDR2 is SVGAGI. The germline V and J ends were trimmed by 6 bases and 4 bases, with 13 bases remaining between them. The CDR3 loop reads CASSLQQGNQPQHF. The DNA of the CDR3 is TGTGCCAGCAGCCTCCAGCAGGGTAATCAGCCCCAGCATTTT.

This rearrangement joins TRBV4-2 to TRBJ2-2; D uncertain. The germline V gene has CDR1 LGHNA and CDR2 YNFKEQ. Trimming removed 0 bases from V and 3 bases from J, with 14 bases in between. The CDR3 covers 17 residues. This CDR3 reads CASSQDETLRDTGELFF. In DNA, the CDR3 is TGTGCCAGCAGCCAAGATGAGACCCTAAGGGACACCGGGGAGCTGTTTTTT.

The count of this clone is one. The chain joins TRBV6-5 to TRBJ1-1; D may be TRBD1 (6 bases). CDR3 length equals 13 residues. Per germline, CDR1 MNHEY and CDR2 SVGAGI. Trimming left V 6 bases short and J 5 bases short, with 13 bases between. CDR3 sequence (DNA): TGTGCCAGCAGCATGACAAGGGGGACTGAAGCTTTCTTT. It codes for CASSMTRGTEAFF.